The rows below give T cell receptor beta chains drawn from one sample of a study of control samples from healthy donors and cancer patients. Some clones are missing from TCRdb's copy, which holds only in-frame ones; the method was immunoSEQ multiplex PCR. The repertoire holds fewer than 120,000 clones, with roughly 90% as singletons. Material: PBMCs. Receptor source: a woman aged 55-70 years with lung cancer. The CDR3 runs from the conserved cysteine through the conserved F or W. The D gene is left open where the match is weak. Expanded clones get a size class; other rows say once, few or many, or leave the size out.

>-|TRBV9|few|TRBJ2-3
TGTGCCAGCAGCGTAAGACTAGACGGAGTCGGGAATACGCAGTATTTT
CASSVRLDGVGNTQYF
>-|TRBV6-2/TRBV6-3|-|TRBJ1-1
TGTGCCAGCAGTCCCATACCCTCCGGGACTTCAACGAGGACTGAAGCTTTCTTT
CASSPIPSGTSTRTEAFF
>-|TRBV18|-|TRBJ2-1
TGTGCCAGCTCACCGGGAGGCAGTTACAATGAGCAGTTCTTC
CASSPGGSYNEQFF
>-|TRBV6-6|-|TRBJ1-4
TGTGCCAGCAGTCCGGGACACCGAGCCCTCTTAGCTAATGAAAAACTGTTTTTT
CASSPGHRALLANEKLFF
>-|TRBV3-1/TRBV3-2|once|TRBJ1-2
TGTGCCAGCAGCCAAGATGACGGCTTAGTAAATTTCTATGGCTACACCTTC
CASSQDDGLVNFYGYTF
>TRBD2|TRBV5-3|-|TRBJ2-5
TGTGCCAGAAGCTTGGCCGGGACTAGCGAAGAGACCCAGTACTTC
CARSLAGTSEETQYF
>-|TRBV3-1/TRBV3-2|-|TRBJ2-2
TGTGCCACCGGGACCGTGGGCACCGGGGAGCTGTTTTTT
CATGTVGTGELFF
>-|TRBV5-1|-|TRBJ2-1
TGCGCCAGCAGCTTGGGGCCGGAGAATGAGCAGTTCTTC
CASSLGPENEQFF
>-|TRBV27|-|TRBJ2-2
TGTGCCACCAAGCCACCAAAGGCCGGGGAGCTGTTTTTT
CATKPPKAGELFF
>TRBD1|TRBV7-2|few|TRBJ2-7
TGTGCCAGCAGCCCCTTTCCCAGGGGGCCTAACGAGCAGTACTTC
CASSPFPRGPNEQYF
>TRBD1|TRBV5-1|-|TRBJ1-4
TGCGCCAGCAGCTTGGGACAGGGAACGCGGAATGAAAAACTGTTTTTT
CASSLGQGTRNEKLFF
>TRBD1|TRBV7-9|-|TRBJ2-7
TGTGCCAGCAGCTTACCTTCCGGGACAGGGGTAAAGGAGCAGTACTTC
CASSLPSGTGVKEQYF
>TRBD2|TRBV4-2|-|TRBJ2-5
TGTGCCAGCAGCCAACCGAGCGGGGGGAGGGAGACCCAGTACTTC
CASSQPSGGRETQYF
>TRBD1|TRBV11-2|-|TRBJ2-7
TGTGCCAGCAGCACGGGACAGGGGCGATCCGAGCAGTACTTC
CASSTGQGRSEQYF
>-|TRBV19|once|TRBJ1-2
TGTGCCAGTAGTATAGGGACGGGCGACGACGGAAACTATGGCTACACCTTC
CASSIGTGDDGNYGYTF
>TRBD1|TRBV19|-|TRBJ2-1
TGTGCCAGTACCCTGGACAGGGAGTCCTACAATGAGCAGTTCTTC
CASTLDRESYNEQFF
>-|TRBV7-2|once|TRBJ1-1
TGTGCCAGCAGCATACAGGCCCTGGGGACTGAAGCTTTCTTT
CASSIQALGTEAFF
>-|TRBV11-2|-|TRBJ1-1
TGTGCCAGCAGAGACAATGGGTGGACTGAAGCTTTCTTT
CASRDNGWTEAFF
>TRBD1|TRBV6-5|-|TRBJ1-1
TGTGCCAGCAACTATGGGGAACTCAGGGGGCAGACTTTCTTT
CASNYGELRGQTFF
>-|TRBV28|few|TRBJ2-4
TGTGCCAGCAGTTTGGGGGGGGCGGGAAACATTCAGTACTTC
CASSLGGAGNIQYF
>TRBD1|TRBV2|-|TRBJ1-3
TGTGCCAGCAGCGACGACAGGGAAACTGGAAACACCATATATTTT
CASSDDRETGNTIYF
>-|TRBV7-2|few|TRBJ1-4
TGTGCCAGCAGCTTTCAGGGAACAACTAATGAAAAACTGTTTTTT
CASSFQGTTNEKLFF
>TRBD1|TRBV10-1|-|TRBJ2-1
TGCGCCAGCACCCCCCGGACAGGGGACCTCAATGAGCAGTTCTTC
CASTPRTGDLNEQFF
>TRBD1|TRBV27|-|TRBJ1-2
TGTGCCAGCAGTAGACAGGGGAGGTCCTATGGCTACACCTTC
CASSRQGRSYGYTF
>-|TRBV12-3/TRBV12-4|-|TRBJ1-1
TGTGCCAGCAGTTTAGGGCAGGGGACTGAAGCTTTCTTT
CASSLGQGTEAFF
>TRBD1|TRBV5-1|-|TRBJ2-2
TGCGCCAGCAGCATGCAGACAGGGTACACCGGGGAGCTGTTTTTT
CASSMQTGYTGELFF
>TRBD1|TRBV6-5|-|TRBJ1-2
TGTGCCAGCAGTTACTCGACAGGGAACTATGGCTACACCTTC
CASSYSTGNYGYTF
>-|TRBV7-9|-|TRBJ1-2
TGTGCCAGCAGCCGCGTCCTGACAGGACCAGGGGGCTACACCTTC
CASSRVLTGPGGYTF
>TRBD2|TRBV5-1|-|TRBJ2-1
TGCGCCAGCAGCTTGGCGCTAGCGGGAATCAATGAGCAGTTCTTC
CASSLALAGINEQFF
>TRBD1|TRBV24-1|once|TRBJ2-7
TGTGCCACCAGTGGAGGGACAGGTTTTTCCTACGAGCAGTACTTC
CATSGGTGFSYEQYF
>-|TRBV5-4|-|TRBJ2-7
TGTGCCAGCAGCTTTGATCTAGGCGAGCAGTACTTC
CASSFDLGEQYF
>-|TRBV29-1|-|TRBJ1-1
TGCAGCGGCACGAGCTCCGGGGGAGTGGACACTGAAGCTTTCTTT
CSGTSSGGVDTEAFF
>-|TRBV5-1|-|TRBJ1-4
TGCGCCAGCAGCTTGGCCGAGGGGCAGGGAGATGAAAAACTGTTTTTT
CASSLAEGQGDEKLFF
>-|TRBV6-5|-|TRBJ2-6
TGTGCCAGCACCGGGTCCTTCTCTGGGGCCAACGTCCTGACTTTC
CASTGSFSGANVLTF
>TRBD1|TRBV4-1|-|TRBJ1-4
TGCGCCAGCAGCCAGGGCTTATGGACAGGGAATGTTGAAAAACTGTTTTTT
CASSQGLWTGNVEKLFF
>-|TRBV7-2|-|TRBJ2-7
TGTGCCAGCAGCCTAGGGACACCAGACGAGCAGTACTTC
CASSLGTPDEQYF
>TRBD2|TRBV7-8|-|TRBJ2-2
TGTGCCAGCCGCCCCCTGGGGGGGGGTAGCGGGGGGGGAGTCACCGGGGAGCTGTTTTTT
CASRPLGGGSGGGVTGELFF
>-|TRBV7-9|-|TRBJ2-1
TGTGCCAGCAGCTTAGGGGCGGACAATGAGCAGTTCTTC
CASSLGADNEQFF
>TRBD1|TRBV15|-|TRBJ1-4
TGTGCCACCAGCAGAGAGCTGGGACAGGGAAGTGAAAAACTGTTTTTT
CATSRELGQGSEKLFF
>-|TRBV18|-|TRBJ1-1
TGTGCCAGCTCACCGGAGAGTCTGGAGAACACTGAAGCTTTCTTT
CASSPESLENTEAFF
>-|TRBV5-5|-|TRBJ1-3
TGTGCCAGCAGCTTGGATGGCGCCCCTATAGACAACACCATATATTTT
CASSLDGAPIDNTIYF
>-|TRBV27|-|TRBJ1-4
TGTGCCAGCAGTTTAGGGCGCAGGGGCCTAGTTGCAACTAATGAAAAACTGTTTTTT
CASSLGRRGLVATNEKLFF
>TRBD2|TRBV6-2/TRBV6-3|-|TRBJ2-3
TGTGCCAGCAGTTACCGGCAGCGGGGGGGCCTTGAGTATTTT
CASSYRQRGGLEYF
>-|TRBV11-3|-|TRBJ1-1
TGTGCCAGCAGCTTAGTGAGTGAAACTGAAGCTTTCTTT
CASSLVSETEAFF
>-|TRBV11-3|-|TRBJ1-2
TGTGCCAGCAGCTTAGATAATCGGGGAGATTATGGCTACACCTTC
CASSLDNRGDYGYTF
>-|TRBV3-1/TRBV3-2|few|TRBJ1-2
TGTGCCAGCAGCCTTTTAACAAGCTCCTATGGCTACACCTTC
CASSLLTSSYGYTF
>-|TRBV19|-|TRBJ2-1
TGTGCCAGTAGTACCTCCTACAATGAGCAGTTCTTC
CASSTSYNEQFF
>-|TRBV4-1|-|TRBJ2-1
TGCGCCAGCAGCCTTGCAGATTACAATGAGCAGTTCTTC
CASSLADYNEQFF
>TRBD2|TRBV11-3|-|TRBJ2-1
TGTGCCAGCAGCTTAACTTGGCTAGCGGTCTACAATGAGCAGTTCTTC
CASSLTWLAVYNEQFF
>-|TRBV5-1|-|TRBJ1-3
TGCGCCAGCAGCTTGAGGCTTGGCAACACCATATATTTT
CASSLRLGNTIYF